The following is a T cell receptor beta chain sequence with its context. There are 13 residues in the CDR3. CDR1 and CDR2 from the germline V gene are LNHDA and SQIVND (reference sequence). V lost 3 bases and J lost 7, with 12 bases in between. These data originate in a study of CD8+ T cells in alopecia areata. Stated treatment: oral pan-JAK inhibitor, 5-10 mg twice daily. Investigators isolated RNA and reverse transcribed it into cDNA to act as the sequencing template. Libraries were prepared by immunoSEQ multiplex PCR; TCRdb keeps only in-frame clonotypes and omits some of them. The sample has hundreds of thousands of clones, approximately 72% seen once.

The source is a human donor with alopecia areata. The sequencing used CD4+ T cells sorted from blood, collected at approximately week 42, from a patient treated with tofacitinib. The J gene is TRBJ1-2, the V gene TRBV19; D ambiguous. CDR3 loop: CASSIAGIAGYTF. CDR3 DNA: TGTGCCAGTAGTATTGCAGGAATTGCTGGCTACACCTTC.